A single sample is the source of the 24 T cell receptor beta chains below, sequenced in a study of OX40 agonist ivuxolimab in advanced cancers. The method was the immunoSEQ multiplex PCR assay. TCRdb provides this immuneACCESS table in a form limited to in-frame rearrangements. Some clones are lacking; in checked studies, under half of them reflect an unresolved V gene, and why the rest are absent is not known. The sample table shows 80,000 or so clones, and about 88% are seen once. Jointly, the top ten make up nearly 8% of the sample. The material sequenced was CD4+ or CD8+ T cells sorted from blood, taken in a trial of the OX40 agonist ivuxolimab. The source is an adult with an advanced solid tumor such as melanoma, head and neck, liver or kidney cancer.

The CDR3 here is CASSPLGGAQNIQYF. In DNA, the CDR3 is TGTGCCAGCAGCCCCCTGGGGGGAGCTCAAAACATTCAGTACTTC. The rearrangement links TRBV7-3 to TRBJ2-4, with a possible D match to TRBD2 (6 bases). Trimming removed 5 bases from V and 5 bases from J, with 16 bases in between. This CDR3 has 15 residues. The germline gives CDR1 SGHTA, CDR2 FQGTGA.

The gene calls are TRBV11-3 and TRBJ2-7; D unresolved. The germline V gene encodes CDR1 SGHNT and CDR2 YENEEA. CDR3 size: 13 residues. V shed 1 base and J shed 4 bases, with 8 bases lying between them. The CDR3 reads CASSLVSGYEQYF. The CDR3 coding sequence is TGTGCCAGCAGCTTAGTGTCGGGTTACGAGCAGTACTTC. The complete variable domain, with remaining parts taken from reference TRBV11-3 and TRBJ2-7, reads EAGVVQSPRYKIIEKKQPVAFWCNPISGHNTLYWYLQNLGQGPELLIRYENEEAVDDSQLPKDRFSAERLKGVDSTLKIQPAELGDSAVYLCASSLVSGYEQYFGPGTRLTVT.

The V and J genes are TRBV4-3 and TRBJ1-5, with D perhaps TRBD1 (5 bases). Germline CDR1 is LGHNA and CDR2 is YSLEER. The V end lost 4 bases, the J end lost 7 bases, and 14 bases lay between the germline ends. The CDR3 runs to 14 residues. CDR3 nucleotides: TGCGCCAGCAGCCTCCGTCTCGGGGACCAGCCCCAGCATTTT. This codes for CASSLRLGDQPQHF.

This clone showed up just once. The rearrangement links TRBV7-6 to TRBJ2-4; 10 bases map to TRBD1. Trimming at V came to 5 bases and at J to 6 bases, leaving 4 bases not matched to a gene. The CDR3 is 14 residues long. Germline V gene sequence: CDR1 SGHVS, CDR2 FNYEAQ. In nucleotides, the CDR3 is TGTGCCAGCAGCCCCCGGGACAGGGGAAACATTCAGTACTTC. This codes for CASSPRDRGNIQYF.

The CDR3 here is CASTTDREHLFF. DNA of the CDR3: TGTGCCAGCACTACGGACAGAGAACACCTGTTTTTT. The V and J genes are TRBV28 and TRBJ1-4; possible D gene TRBD1, 6 bases. Looked up from germline, CDR1 is MDHEN and CDR2 is SYDVKM. The CDR3 runs to 12 residues. V lost 7 bases, J lost 14 bases, and 17 bases lay in between.

As DNA, the CDR3 is TGTGCCAGCAGTTACGGGAGTGGCAATCAGCCCCAGCATTTT. Translation gives CASSYGSGNQPQHF. The genes are TRBV27 and TRBJ1-5; D gene uncertain. V was shortened by 4 bases and J by 2 bases, with 9 bases between the two germline ends. Germline V gene sequence: CDR1 MNHEY, CDR2 SMNVEV (reference sequence). The CDR3 totals 14 residues.

This chain links TRBV4-1 with TRBJ2-1, with TRBD2 as a possible D gene (6 bases). Per germline, CDR1 MGHRA and CDR2 YSYEKL. This CDR3 has 17 residues. V was pared by 4 bases and J by 1 base, with 17 bases between. CDR3 protein: CASSPQRERLSYNEQFF. In nucleotides, the CDR3 is TGCGCCAGCAGCCCCCAACGGGAGCGGTTGTCCTACAATGAGCAGTTCTTC.

This chain uses TRBV5-1 with TRBJ2-3; D possibly corresponds to TRBD1 (8 bases). V lost 7 bases to trimming and J lost 3 bases, with 15 bases between them. Per germline, CDR1 SGHRS and CDR2 YFSETQ. The CDR3 is 14 amino acids. The CDR3 is CASSGQGGTDTQYF. Here the CDR3 DNA reads TGCGCCAGCTCCGGACAGGGAGGGACAGATACGCAGTATTTT.

In regard to this clone: This specimen includes other DNA sequences encoding the same CDR3. The V call is TRBV7-4, the J call TRBJ1-3, with 11 bases lining up with TRBD1. The CDR3 is 16 residues long. Germline V lookup: CDR1 SGHVT, CDR2 SQSDAQ. J gave up 3 bases and V 1 base, and 2 bases lay outside the gene matches. This CDR3 reads CASSLEDRGLGNTIYF. DNA of the CDR3: TGTGCCAGCAGCTTAGAGGACAGGGGGCTTGGAAACACCATATATTTT.

As concerns this clone: Compared with germline, one end of the junction differs, possibly owing to a read error. V gene TRBV18 combines with J gene TRBJ2-5, with D perhaps given as TRBD1 or TRBD2 (5 bases each). Germline loops: CDR1 KGHSH, CDR2 LQKENI. The CDR3 is made up of 13 amino acids. CDR3 DNA sequence: TGTGCCAGCTTACGGGGCAACCAGGAGACCCAGTACTTC. Residues: CASLRGNQETQYF.

The V and J genes are TRBV29-1 and TRBJ2-7, with TRBD2 identical over 9 bases. Germline-derived CDR1 and CDR2 are SQVTM and ANQGSEA. This CDR3 contains 12 residues. With 6 bases clipped from V and 2 bases from J, the junction kept 2 bases outside the gene matches. This CDR3 is CSVLAGTYEQYF. The CDR3 region has the DNA TGCAGCGTCCTAGCGGGGACCTACGAGCAGTACTTC.

In its sample, this clone was seen once. At one boundary the junction diverges from the germline segment, which might be a read error. In DNA, the CDR3 is TGTGCCGGCAGCTCTACTGACAGGTACACTGAAGCTTTCTTT. Its translation is CAGSSTDRYTEAFF. The V call is TRBV5-4, the J call TRBJ1-1; D may be TRBD1 (6 bases). CDR3 size: 14 residues. Germline V CDR1 and CDR2: SGHNT, YYREEE (reference sequence). Full variable domain (rest looked up from reference TRBV5-4 and TRBJ1-1): ETGVTQSPTHLIKTRGQQVTLRCSSQSGHNTVSWYQQALGQGPQFIFQYYREEENGRGNFPPRFSGLQFPNYSSELNVNALELDDSALYLCAGSSTDRYTEAFFGQGTRLTVV.

The gene calls are TRBV11-2 and TRBJ2-1, with a weak D call TRBD2 (6 bases). V was shortened by 5 bases and J by 4 bases, with 15 bases between the two germline ends. This CDR3 comprises 15 residues. Germline V CDR1 and CDR2: SGHAT, FQNNGV. The CDR3 here is CASSQGLGRYNEQFF. For the CDR3, the DNA is TGTGCCAGCAGCCAGGGACTTGGCCGGTACAATGAGCAGTTCTTC.

The CDR3: CASREPSSYNEQFF. The CDR3, as DNA: TGTGCCAGCAGGGAACCGAGCTCCTACAATGAGCAGTTCTTC. The chain combines TRBV2 with TRBJ2-1; D call uncertain. V was cut by 6 bases and J by 0 bases, with 9 bases left in between. The CDR3 loop spans 14 amino acids. The V gene's germline CDR1 is SNHLY and CDR2 FYNNEI.

The gene calls are TRBV5-4 and TRBJ2-5, with TRBD1 as a possible D gene (5 bases). Trimming cost V 4 bases and J 6 bases, with 13 bases left between them. Germline V lookup: CDR1 SGHNT, CDR2 YYREEE (reference sequence). This CDR3 is built from 13 residues. The CDR3 region is CASSLQGVQTQYF. In DNA form, the CDR3 reads TGTGCCAGCAGCCTCCAAGGGGTACAGACCCAGTACTTC.

The chain couples TRBV23-1 to TRBJ2-5; TRBD1 is a possible D gene (6 bases). TRBV23-1 is flagged as an ORF with uncertain function. The CDR3 spans 16 residues. V lost 0 bases and J lost 3, with 14 bases in between. CDR3 sequence (DNA): TGCGCCAGCAGTCAATCGGTCAGGGGTTCCGAAGAGACCCAGTACTTC. The encoded protein is CASSQSVRGSEETQYF.

The genes are TRBV5-1 and TRBJ2-3, with 13 positions matching TRBD2. CDR3 length equals 19 residues. Germline V gives CDR1 SGHRS, CDR2 YFSETQ. Trimming removed 5 bases from V and 0 bases from J; junction bases left unmatched: 12. The CDR3 loop is CASSNPGLAGNPSTDTQYF. The CDR3 DNA reads TGCGCCAGCAGTAACCCGGGACTAGCGGGAAACCCTAGCACAGATACGCAGTATTTT.

The rearrangement uses TRBV13 and TRBJ1-3; D uncertain. Trimming pared 2 bases from V and 0 bases from J, leaving 14 bases between. This CDR3 is built from 17 residues. Germline lookup yields CDR1 PRHDT and CDR2 FYEKMQ (reference sequence). CDR3 loop: CASSLSATRNSGNTIYF. The CDR3 bases are TGTGCCAGCAGCTTATCGGCGACAAGAAACTCTGGAAACACCATATATTTT. Full variable domain (missing parts from reference TRBV13 and TRBJ1-3): AAGVIQSPRHLIKEKRETATLKCYPIPRHDTVYWYQQGPGQDPQFLISFYEKMQSDKGSIPDRFSAQQFSDYHSELNMSSLELGDSALYFCASSLSATRNSGNTIYFGEGSWLTVV.

This rearrangement joins TRBV7-6 to TRBJ2-7; 7 bases map to TRBD1. CDR3 length equals 17 residues. CDR1 SGHVS and CDR2 FNYEAQ come from the germline V gene. After removal of 0 bases from V and 0 bases from J, the junction contained 8 bases not matched to a gene. The CDR3 coding sequence is TGTGCCAGCAGCTTAGCCGCCCCACAGGGGAGCTCCTACGAGCAGTACTTC. It yields the protein CASSLAAPQGSSYEQYF.

The chain employs TRBV12-5 and TRBJ2-5, with D uncertain. The CDR3 spans 13 residues. From germline, CDR1 is LGHNT and CDR2 FRNRAP. The V gene lost 1 base and the J gene lost 5 bases, with 8 bases spanning the gap. CDR3 DNA sequence: TGTGCTAGTGGTTTGGGAAGTCTCGAGACCCAGTACTTC. It is translated as CASGLGSLETQYF.

The chain couples TRBV2 to TRBJ1-5; TRBD1 aligns across 7 bases. J was trimmed by 4 bases and V by 6 bases; bases with no gene match: 6. This CDR3 has 14 residues. Germline lookup yields CDR1 SNHLY and CDR2 FYNNEI. DNA of the CDR3: TGTGCCAGCAGGGCGGGACAGATTAATCAGCCCCAGCATTTT. Translation: CASRAGQINQPQHF.

This sequence joins TRBV30 and TRBJ1-2; the match to TRBD1 covers 8 bases. Germline CDR1 reads GTSNPN; CDR2 reads SVGIG (reference sequence). This CDR3 is built from 13 residues. V shed 5 bases and J 4 bases; nucleotides not matched to a gene: 6. The CDR3 loop is CAWGSTGVYGYTF. CDR3 DNA sequence: TGTGCCTGGGGATCGACAGGGGTCTATGGCTACACCTTC.

The chain carries TRBV6-5 and TRBJ1-5; D is possibly TRBD1 (6 bases). The CDR3 sequence is 15 residues long. Germline loops: CDR1 MNHEY, CDR2 SVGAGI. Trimming took off 2 bases at V and 0 bases at J, with 8 bases between the two ends. CDR3 sequence: CASSYGQNSNQPQHF. DNA of the CDR3: TGTGCCAGCAGTTACGGACAGAATAGCAATCAGCCCCAGCATTTT.

V gene TRBV6-5 combines with J gene TRBJ1-1; D is ambiguous. This CDR3 contains 14 residues. The V gene lost 4 bases and the J gene lost 9 bases, with 18 bases spanning the gap. Germline CDR1 reads MNHEY; CDR2 reads SVGAGI. DNA for the CDR3: TGTGCCAGCAGTTCCCCGGGTGTAAGCTCACAAGCTTTCTTT. Its protein product is CASSSPGVSSQAFF.